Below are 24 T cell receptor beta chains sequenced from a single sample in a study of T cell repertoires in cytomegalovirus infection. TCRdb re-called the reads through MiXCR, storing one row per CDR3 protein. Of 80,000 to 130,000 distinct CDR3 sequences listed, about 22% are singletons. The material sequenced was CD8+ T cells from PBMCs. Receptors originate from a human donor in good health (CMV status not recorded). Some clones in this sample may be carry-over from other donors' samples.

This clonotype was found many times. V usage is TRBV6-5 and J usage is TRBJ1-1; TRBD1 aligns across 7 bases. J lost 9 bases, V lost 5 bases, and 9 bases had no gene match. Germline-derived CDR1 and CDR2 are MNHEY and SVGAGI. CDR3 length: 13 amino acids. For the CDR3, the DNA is TGTGCCAGCAGTGACCGAGACAGGGCCCAAGCTTTCTTT. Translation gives CASSDRDRAQAFF.

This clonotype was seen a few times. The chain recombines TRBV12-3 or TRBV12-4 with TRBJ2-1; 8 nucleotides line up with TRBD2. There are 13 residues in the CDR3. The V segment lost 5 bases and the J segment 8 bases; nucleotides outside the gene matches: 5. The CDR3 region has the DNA TGTGCCAGCAGTCCCGGGGGGGCCTATGAGCAGTTCTTC. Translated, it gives CASSPGGAYEQFF.

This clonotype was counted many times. CDR3 coding DNA: TGCGCCAGCAGCAGGGGACAGCTTGAAGCTTTCTTT. Translating gives CASSRGQLEAFF. The chain uses TRBV5-1 and TRBJ1-1, with 7 bases identical to TRBD1. The CDR3 has 12 amino acids. CDR1 SGHRS and CDR2 YFSETQ come from the germline V gene. With 4 bases clipped from V and 7 bases from J, the junction kept 4 bases outside the gene matches.

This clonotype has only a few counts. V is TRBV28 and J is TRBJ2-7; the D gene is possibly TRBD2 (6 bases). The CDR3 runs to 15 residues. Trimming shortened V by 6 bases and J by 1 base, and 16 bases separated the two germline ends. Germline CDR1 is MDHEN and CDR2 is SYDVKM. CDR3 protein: CASSSRGVASYEQYF. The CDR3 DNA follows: TGTGCCAGCAGCTCTCGCGGGGTAGCGTCCTACGAGCAGTACTTC.

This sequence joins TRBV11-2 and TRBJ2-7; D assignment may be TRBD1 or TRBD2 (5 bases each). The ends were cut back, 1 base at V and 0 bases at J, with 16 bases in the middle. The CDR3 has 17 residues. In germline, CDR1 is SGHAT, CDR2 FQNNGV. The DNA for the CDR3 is TGTGCCAGCAGCTTAGTGGGGGTCCACTTAAGCTCCTACGAGCAGTACTTC. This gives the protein CASSLVGVHLSSYEQYF.

DNA of the CDR3: TGTGCCAGCACCTCTTGGAACACAGATACGCAGTATTTT. Residues: CASTSWNTDTQYF. The J gene is TRBJ2-3, the V gene TRBV7-2; D is ambiguous. The CDR3 extends over 13 amino acids. V was pared by 7 bases and J by 2 bases, with 10 bases between. Per the germline V gene, CDR1 is SGHTA and CDR2 is FQGNSA.

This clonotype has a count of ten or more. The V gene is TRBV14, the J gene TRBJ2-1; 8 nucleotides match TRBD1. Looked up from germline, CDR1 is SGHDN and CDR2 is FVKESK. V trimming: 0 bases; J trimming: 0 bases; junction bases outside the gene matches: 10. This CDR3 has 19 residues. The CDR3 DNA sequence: TGTGCCAGCAGCCAAGACCTACGACAGGGGCCGAGCTCCTACAATGAGCAGTTCTTC. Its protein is CASSQDLRQGPSSYNEQFF.

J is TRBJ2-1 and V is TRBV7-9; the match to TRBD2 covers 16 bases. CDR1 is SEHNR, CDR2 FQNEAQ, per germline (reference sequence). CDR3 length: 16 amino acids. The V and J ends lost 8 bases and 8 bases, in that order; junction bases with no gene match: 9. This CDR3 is CASGGLAGGPSYEQFF. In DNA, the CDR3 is TGTGCCAGCGGGGGACTAGCGGGAGGGCCTTCCTATGAGCAGTTCTTC.

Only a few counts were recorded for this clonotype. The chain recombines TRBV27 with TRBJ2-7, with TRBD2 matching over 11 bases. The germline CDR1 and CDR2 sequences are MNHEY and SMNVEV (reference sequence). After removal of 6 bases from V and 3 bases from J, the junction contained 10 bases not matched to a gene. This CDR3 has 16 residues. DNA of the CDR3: TGTGCCAGCAGGCGGGGGACTAGCGGAGAGGGCTACGAGCAGTACTTC. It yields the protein CASRRGTSGEGYEQYF.

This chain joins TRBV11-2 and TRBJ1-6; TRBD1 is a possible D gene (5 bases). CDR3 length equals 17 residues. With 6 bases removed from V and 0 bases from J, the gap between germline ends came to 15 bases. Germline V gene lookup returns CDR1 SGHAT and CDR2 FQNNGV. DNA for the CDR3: TGTGCCAGCAGACCCGGGGGTCGGAGCTCCTATAATTCACCCCTCCACTTT. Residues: CASRPGGRSSYNSPLHF. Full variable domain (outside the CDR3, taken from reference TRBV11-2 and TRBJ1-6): EAGVAQSPRYKIIEKRQSVAFWCNPISGHATLYWYQQILGQGPKLLIQFQNNGVVDDSQLPKDRFSAERLKGVDSTLKIQPAKLEDSAVYLCASRPGGRSSYNSPLHFGNGTRLTVT.

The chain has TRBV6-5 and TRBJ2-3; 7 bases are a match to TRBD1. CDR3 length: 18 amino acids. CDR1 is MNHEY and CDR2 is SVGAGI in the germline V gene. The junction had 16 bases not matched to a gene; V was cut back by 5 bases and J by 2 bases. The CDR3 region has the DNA TGTGCCAGCAGTCCAGAACCGGGACAGCGAACCTACACAGATACGCAGTATTTT. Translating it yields CASSPEPGQRTYTDTQYF.

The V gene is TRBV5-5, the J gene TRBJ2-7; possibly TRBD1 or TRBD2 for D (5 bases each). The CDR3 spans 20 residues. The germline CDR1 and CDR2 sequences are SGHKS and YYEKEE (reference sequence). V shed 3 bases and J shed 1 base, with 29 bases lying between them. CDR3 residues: CASSSRGAPLGSDPSYEQYF. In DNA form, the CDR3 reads TGTGCCAGCAGCTCCCGAGGGGCCCCCCTTGGATCCGACCCTTCCTACGAGCAGTACTTC.

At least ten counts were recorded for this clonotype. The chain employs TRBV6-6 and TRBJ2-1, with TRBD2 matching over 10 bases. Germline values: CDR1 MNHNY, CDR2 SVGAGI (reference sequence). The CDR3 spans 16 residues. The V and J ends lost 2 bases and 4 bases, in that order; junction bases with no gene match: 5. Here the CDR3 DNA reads TGTGCCAGCAGTTACGCTAGCGGGAGATCGTACAATGAGCAGTTCTTC. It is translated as CASSYASGRSYNEQFF.

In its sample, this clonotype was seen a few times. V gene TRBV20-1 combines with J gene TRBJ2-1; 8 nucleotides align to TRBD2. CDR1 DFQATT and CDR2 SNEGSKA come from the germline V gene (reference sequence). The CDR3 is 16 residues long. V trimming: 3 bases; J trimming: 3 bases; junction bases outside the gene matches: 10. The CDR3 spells CSASLTDSGVYNEQFF. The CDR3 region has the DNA TGCAGTGCTAGCCTGACGGATAGCGGGGTCTACAATGAGCAGTTCTTC.

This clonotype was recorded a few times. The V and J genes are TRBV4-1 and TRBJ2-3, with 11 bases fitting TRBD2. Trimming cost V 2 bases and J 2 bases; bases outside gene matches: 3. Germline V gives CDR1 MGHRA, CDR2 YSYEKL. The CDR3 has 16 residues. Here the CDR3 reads CASSQLAGGNTDTQYF. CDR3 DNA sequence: TGCGCCAGCAGCCAATTAGCGGGAGGGAACACAGATACGCAGTATTTT.

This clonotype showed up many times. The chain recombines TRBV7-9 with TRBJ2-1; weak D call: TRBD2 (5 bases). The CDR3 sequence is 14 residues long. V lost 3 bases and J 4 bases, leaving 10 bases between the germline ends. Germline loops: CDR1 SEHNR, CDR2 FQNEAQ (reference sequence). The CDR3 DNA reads TGTGCCAGCAGCTTGGAGGACGCATACAATGAGCAGTTCTTC. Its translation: CASSLEDAYNEQFF.

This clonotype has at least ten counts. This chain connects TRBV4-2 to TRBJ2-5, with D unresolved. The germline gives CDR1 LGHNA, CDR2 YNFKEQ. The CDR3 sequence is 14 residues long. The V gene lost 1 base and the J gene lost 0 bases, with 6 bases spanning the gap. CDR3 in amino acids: CASSQVMDQETQYF. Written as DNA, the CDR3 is TGTGCCAGCAGCCAAGTCATGGACCAAGAGACCCAGTACTTC.

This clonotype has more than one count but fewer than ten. CDR3 in amino acids: CASSFGQLQETQYF. DNA of the CDR3: TGTGCCAGCAGTTTTGGACAGCTCCAAGAGACCCAGTACTTC. The V and J genes are TRBV5-6 and TRBJ2-5, with D possibly being TRBD1 (6 bases). The germline V gene has CDR1 SGHDT and CDR2 YYEEEE. The V end lost 5 bases, the J end lost 1 base, and 12 bases lay between the germline ends. This CDR3 comprises 14 residues.

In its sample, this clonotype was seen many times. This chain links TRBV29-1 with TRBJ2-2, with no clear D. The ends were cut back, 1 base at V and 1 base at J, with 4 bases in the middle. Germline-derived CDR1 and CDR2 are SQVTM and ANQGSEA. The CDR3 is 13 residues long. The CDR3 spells CSVEAQNTGELFF. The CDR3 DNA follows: TGCAGCGTTGAAGCCCAGAACACCGGGGAGCTGTTTTTT.

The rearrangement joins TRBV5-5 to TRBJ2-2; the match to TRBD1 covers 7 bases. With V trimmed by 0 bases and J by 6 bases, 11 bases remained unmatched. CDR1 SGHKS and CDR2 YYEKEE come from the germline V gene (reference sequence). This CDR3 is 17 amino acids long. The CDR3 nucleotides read TGTGCCAGCAGCTTGGTGGGGACAGTCGTCCTTTCCGGGGAGCTGTTTTTT. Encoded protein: CASSLVGTVVLSGELFF.

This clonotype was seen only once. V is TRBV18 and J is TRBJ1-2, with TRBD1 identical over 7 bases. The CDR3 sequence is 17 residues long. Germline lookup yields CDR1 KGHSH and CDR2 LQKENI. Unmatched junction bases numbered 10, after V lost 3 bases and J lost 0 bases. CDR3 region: CASSPRQGADTNYGYTF. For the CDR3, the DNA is TGTGCCAGCTCACCCAGACAGGGAGCTGACACTAACTATGGCTACACCTTC.

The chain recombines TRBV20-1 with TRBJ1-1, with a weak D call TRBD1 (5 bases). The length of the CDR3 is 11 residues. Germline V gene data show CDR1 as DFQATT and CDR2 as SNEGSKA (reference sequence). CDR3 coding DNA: TGCACATACAGGTTGAACACTGAAGCTTTCTTT. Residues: CTYRLNTEAFF.

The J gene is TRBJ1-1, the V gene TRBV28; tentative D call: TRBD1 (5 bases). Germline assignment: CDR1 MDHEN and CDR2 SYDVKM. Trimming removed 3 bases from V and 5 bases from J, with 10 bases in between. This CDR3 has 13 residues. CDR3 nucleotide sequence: TGTGCCAGCAGTTTGGATGGGGGAACTGAAGCTTTCTTT. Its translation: CASSLDGGTEAFF. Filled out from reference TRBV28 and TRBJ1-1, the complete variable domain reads DVKVTQSSRYLVKRTGEKVFLECVQDMDHENMFWYRQDPGLGLRLIYFSYDVKMKEKGDIPEGYSVSREKKERFSLILESASTNQTSMYLCASSLDGGTEAFFGQGTRLTVV.

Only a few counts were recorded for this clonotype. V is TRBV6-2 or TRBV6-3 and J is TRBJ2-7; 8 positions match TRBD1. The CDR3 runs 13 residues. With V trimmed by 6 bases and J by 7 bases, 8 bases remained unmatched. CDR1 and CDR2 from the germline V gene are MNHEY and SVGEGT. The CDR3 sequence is CASRGQGVGEQYF. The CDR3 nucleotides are TGTGCCAGCAGAGGACAGGGAGTAGGGGAGCAGTACTTC.